These T cell receptor beta chains were read from a single sample in a study of blood T cell repertoires in COVID-19. Clones were sequenced by immunoSEQ multiplex PCR, and TCRdb holds only the in-frame ones, with some missing. Here the sample spans fewer than 90,000 clones, roughly 87% being singletons. Sequencing used peripheral blood. Receptors were obtained from a male donor with acute or convalescent COVID-19. The CDR3 runs from the conserved cysteine through the conserved F or W. A D gene is named only where the DNA matches it firmly. Clone size is stated in some rows and not others, as once, few, many or a class when expanded.

d_gene: TRBD1; j_gene: TRBJ2-7; v_gene: TRBV18; abundance: .; CDR3nt: TGTGCCAGCTCACCTCGGACAGGGGTTTTTTTCTACGAGCAGTACTTC; CDR3aa: CASSPRTGVFFYEQYF
d_gene: TRBD2; j_gene: TRBJ2-2; v_gene: TRBV6-5; abundance: .; CDR3nt: TGTGGGGTCAGAGAGCGGGGGAGGGTCACCGGGGAGCTGTTTTTT; CDR3aa: CGVRERGRVTGELFF
d_gene: .; j_gene: TRBJ2-7; v_gene: TRBV6-2/TRBV6-3; abundance: .; CDR3nt: TGTGCCAGCAGTTATATTTACGAGCAGTACTTC; CDR3aa: CASSYIYEQYF
d_gene: .; j_gene: TRBJ1-1; v_gene: TRBV7-9; abundance: .; CDR3nt: TGTGCCAGCAGCCCCGGGGTGATGAACACTGAAGCTTTCTTT; CDR3aa: CASSPGVMNTEAFF
d_gene: .; j_gene: TRBJ1-1; v_gene: TRBV6-5; abundance: once; CDR3nt: TGTGCCAGCGGGGCAAAGGGGAACACTGAAGCTTTCTTT; CDR3aa: CASGAKGNTEAFF
d_gene: TRBD1; j_gene: TRBJ1-5; v_gene: TRBV27; abundance: .; CDR3nt: TGTGCCAGCAGTACAGGGACAGGGCGGGTGGGCAATCAGCCCCAGCATTTT; CDR3aa: CASSTGTGRVGNQPQHF
d_gene: TRBD2; j_gene: TRBJ2-5; v_gene: TRBV3-1/TRBV3-2; abundance: .; CDR3nt: TGTGCCAGCAGCCCCAGGCCGGGACTAGCGGGGTTGGGGCAAGAGACCCAGTACTTC; CDR3aa: CASSPRPGLAGLGQETQYF
d_gene: TRBD1; j_gene: TRBJ2-7; v_gene: TRBV6-5; abundance: .; CDR3nt: TGTGCCAGCAGGGCCGGGACAGGATCCTCCTACGAGCAGTACTTC; CDR3aa: CASRAGTGSSYEQYF
d_gene: TRBD2; j_gene: TRBJ2-3; v_gene: TRBV11-3; abundance: .; CDR3nt: TGTGCCAGCAGCTTAGATGGGAGCGGGGGCACAGATACGCAGTATTTT; CDR3aa: CASSLDGSGGTDTQYF
d_gene: .; j_gene: TRBJ1-4; v_gene: TRBV20-1; abundance: .; CDR3nt: TGCAGTCGACAGGATAATGAAAAACTGTTTTTT; CDR3aa: CSRQDNEKLFF
d_gene: TRBD1; j_gene: TRBJ2-1; v_gene: TRBV9; abundance: .; CDR3nt: TGTGCCAGCAGCGTGGCCTCCGGGACAGGGACCTACAATGAGCAGTTCTTC; CDR3aa: CASSVASGTGTYNEQFF
d_gene: .; j_gene: TRBJ1-1; v_gene: TRBV19; abundance: .; CDR3nt: TGTGCCAGTACCACTCGGGGTGCGGAAACTGAAGCTTTCTTT; CDR3aa: CASTTRGAETEAFF
d_gene: .; j_gene: TRBJ1-3; v_gene: TRBV12-3/TRBV12-4; abundance: .; CDR3nt: TGTGCCAGCAGCAATGGAAACACCATATATTTT; CDR3aa: CASSNGNTIYF
d_gene: TRBD1; j_gene: TRBJ2-7; v_gene: TRBV5-4; abundance: .; CDR3nt: TGTGCCAGCAGCTTGGGTCAGGGGGCGCAGTACGAGCAGTACTTC; CDR3aa: CASSLGQGAQYEQYF
d_gene: TRBD1; j_gene: TRBJ2-2; v_gene: TRBV2; abundance: .; CDR3nt: TGTGCCAGCAGTGGGGGGACAGGCTCGAACACCGGGGAGCTGTTTTTT; CDR3aa: CASSGGTGSNTGELFF
d_gene: TRBD2; j_gene: TRBJ2-3; v_gene: TRBV6-4; abundance: .; CDR3nt: TGTGCCAGCAGTCCAGGGACTAGCGGTACAGATACGCAGTATTTT; CDR3aa: CASSPGTSGTDTQYF
d_gene: .; j_gene: TRBJ1-1; v_gene: TRBV5-6; abundance: .; CDR3nt: TGTGCCAGCAGCCTCGACATGAACACTGAAGCTTTCTTT; CDR3aa: CASSLDMNTEAFF
d_gene: .; j_gene: TRBJ1-4; v_gene: TRBV5-5; abundance: .; CDR3nt: TGTGCCAGCAGCTTGCGTCAGATTAATGAAAAACTGTTTTTT; CDR3aa: CASSLRQINEKLFF
d_gene: .; j_gene: TRBJ2-2; v_gene: TRBV5-1; abundance: .; CDR3nt: TGCGCCAGCAGCGGTGAGGGGAACACCGGGGAGCTGTTTTTT; CDR3aa: CASSGEGNTGELFF
d_gene: .; j_gene: TRBJ1-3; v_gene: TRBV6-7; abundance: .; CDR3nt: TGTGCCAGCAGTTACTCTCCTCGACAGAGGATCTCTGGAAACACCATATATTTT; CDR3aa: CASSYSPRQRISGNTIYF
d_gene: TRBD1; j_gene: TRBJ1-4; v_gene: TRBV6-5; abundance: .; CDR3nt: TGTGCCAGCACCAACAGGGGGCCTAATGAAAAACTGTTTTTT; CDR3aa: CASTNRGPNEKLFF
d_gene: .; j_gene: TRBJ2-7; v_gene: TRBV5-4; abundance: few; CDR3nt: TGTGCCAGCAGCTTAGCCGGGACTGCCCTAGGTGGGCAGTACTTC; CDR3aa: CASSLAGTALGGQYF
d_gene: TRBD1; j_gene: TRBJ1-3; v_gene: TRBV3-1/TRBV3-2; abundance: .; CDR3nt: TGTGCCAGCAGCCAATACCCACAGGGGGCCATCGGAAACACCATATATTTT; CDR3aa: CASSQYPQGAIGNTIYF
d_gene: TRBD2; j_gene: TRBJ2-5; v_gene: TRBV11-2; abundance: few; CDR3nt: TGTGCCAGCAGCTTTTTAGCGGGGGAGTTACAAGAGACCCAGTACTTC; CDR3aa: CASSFLAGELQETQYF
d_gene: TRBD2; j_gene: TRBJ2-7; v_gene: TRBV7-2; abundance: .; CDR3nt: TGTGCCAGCAGCTTCGGGGAAGGGCTGGCGGGGGGTTCCTACGAGCAGTACTTC; CDR3aa: CASSFGEGLAGGSYEQYF
d_gene: .; j_gene: TRBJ1-2; v_gene: TRBV5-1; abundance: .; CDR3nt: TGCGCCAGCAGCCTAACCCGGGCGGGAGGTGGCTACACCTTC; CDR3aa: CASSLTRAGGGYTF
d_gene: .; j_gene: TRBJ2-7; v_gene: TRBV11-3; abundance: .; CDR3nt: TGTGCCAGCAGCTTAAGGGGAGTTGGACAGAGCTACGAGCAGTACTTC; CDR3aa: CASSLRGVGQSYEQYF
d_gene: TRBD2; j_gene: TRBJ2-1; v_gene: TRBV7-2; abundance: few; CDR3nt: TGTGCCAGCAGCCCAACTAGCGGGGGGCATGAGCAGTTCTTC; CDR3aa: CASSPTSGGHEQFF
d_gene: TRBD2; j_gene: TRBJ2-2; v_gene: TRBV5-1; abundance: .; CDR3nt: TGCGCCAGCAGCTTCACTAGCGGGGGGAGAAACACCGGGGAGCTGTTTTTT; CDR3aa: CASSFTSGGRNTGELFF
d_gene: TRBD2; j_gene: TRBJ2-5; v_gene: TRBV7-7; abundance: .; CDR3nt: TGTGCTAGCAGTCCCGGGACTAGCGGGGCGGAGACCCAGTACTTC; CDR3aa: CASSPGTSGAETQYF
d_gene: TRBD2; j_gene: TRBJ2-4; v_gene: TRBV11-3; abundance: .; CDR3nt: TGTGCCAGCTCCGGCGGCGGGAGGAGGGGCAAAAACATTCAGTACTTC; CDR3aa: CASSGGGRRGKNIQYF
d_gene: .; j_gene: TRBJ2-7; v_gene: TRBV5-1; abundance: .; CDR3nt: TGCGCCAGCAGCTTGGTGGACAGCGGCGGGGAGCAGTACTTC; CDR3aa: CASSLVDSGGEQYF
d_gene: TRBD2; j_gene: TRBJ2-7; v_gene: TRBV6-5; abundance: once; CDR3nt: TGTGCCAGCAGTTTAGGACTAGCGGGGAACTACGAGCAGTACTTC; CDR3aa: CASSLGLAGNYEQYF
d_gene: .; j_gene: TRBJ1-2; v_gene: TRBV28; abundance: .; CDR3nt: TGTGCCAGCTCTCAGCCGGGGTTAACGAGTGGCTACACCTTC; CDR3aa: CASSQPGLTSGYTF
d_gene: .; j_gene: TRBJ2-7; v_gene: TRBV5-1; abundance: .; CDR3nt: TGCGCCAGCAGCCCGGACAGTTTATCCTACGAGCAGTACTTC; CDR3aa: CASSPDSLSYEQYF
d_gene: TRBD1; j_gene: TRBJ2-2; v_gene: TRBV19; abundance: .; CDR3nt: TGTGCCAGTAGTATTACAGGGGGCGCCGGCACCGGGGAGCTGTTTTTT; CDR3aa: CASSITGGAGTGELFF
d_gene: TRBD1; j_gene: TRBJ1-2; v_gene: TRBV6-5; abundance: .; CDR3nt: TGTGCCAGCAAAGGACAGGGTGAAGGCTACACCTTC; CDR3aa: CASKGQGEGYTF
d_gene: .; j_gene: TRBJ1-1; v_gene: TRBV7-3; abundance: .; CDR3nt: TGTGCCAGCAGCAATAGAGGGGGAATGAACACTGAAGCTTTCTTT; CDR3aa: CASSNRGGMNTEAFF
d_gene: .; j_gene: TRBJ2-3; v_gene: TRBV29-1; abundance: .; CDR3nt: TGCAGCGTTGAAGGGGGCAGGGCTAGCACAGATACGCAGTATTTT; CDR3aa: CSVEGGRASTDTQYF
d_gene: .; j_gene: TRBJ1-1; v_gene: TRBV2; abundance: .; CDR3nt: TGTGCCAGCAGTGTTACAGGGATGGAAACTGAAGCTTTCTTT; CDR3aa: CASSVTGMETEAFF
d_gene: TRBD1; j_gene: TRBJ2-7; v_gene: TRBV4-1; abundance: once; CDR3nt: TGCGCCAGCAGCCAGGACAGGCCTACCTACGAGCAGTACTTC; CDR3aa: CASSQDRPTYEQYF
d_gene: TRBD1; j_gene: TRBJ1-5; v_gene: TRBV15; abundance: .; CDR3nt: TGTGCCACCAGCAGAGATCAGGGGGCGGGCAATCAGCCCCAGCATTTT; CDR3aa: CATSRDQGAGNQPQHF
d_gene: .; j_gene: TRBJ1-6; v_gene: TRBV30; abundance: .; CDR3nt: TGTGCCTGGAGTGACAGGAATTCACCCCTCCACTTT; CDR3aa: CAWSDRNSPLHF
d_gene: .; j_gene: TRBJ1-1; v_gene: TRBV2; abundance: .; CDR3nt: TGTGCCAGCAGTGAATGGAGGCAGAACACTGAAGCTTTCTTT; CDR3aa: CASSEWRQNTEAFF
d_gene: TRBD2; j_gene: TRBJ2-1; v_gene: TRBV6-1; abundance: .; CDR3nt: TGTGCCAGCAGTGAGACTAGCGGGGGTGGCAATGAGCAGTTCTTC; CDR3aa: CASSETSGGGNEQFF
d_gene: TRBD1; j_gene: TRBJ1-4; v_gene: TRBV7-6; abundance: .; CDR3nt: TGTGCCAGCAGCCCCGGGACAGGGGCGTATGAAAAACTGTTTTTT; CDR3aa: CASSPGTGAYEKLFF